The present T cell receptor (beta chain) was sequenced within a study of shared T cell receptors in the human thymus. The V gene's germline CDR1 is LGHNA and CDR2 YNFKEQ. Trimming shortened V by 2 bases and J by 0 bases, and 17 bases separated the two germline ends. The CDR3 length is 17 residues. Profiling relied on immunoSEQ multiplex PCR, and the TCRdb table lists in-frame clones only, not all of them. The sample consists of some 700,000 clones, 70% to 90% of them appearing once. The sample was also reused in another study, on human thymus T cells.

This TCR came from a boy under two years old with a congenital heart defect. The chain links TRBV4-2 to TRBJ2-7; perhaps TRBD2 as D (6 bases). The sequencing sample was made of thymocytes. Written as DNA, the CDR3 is TGTGCCAGCAGCCAACTAAAATGGGGAGGTATCTCCTACGAGCAGTACTTC. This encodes CASSQLKWGGISYEQYF.